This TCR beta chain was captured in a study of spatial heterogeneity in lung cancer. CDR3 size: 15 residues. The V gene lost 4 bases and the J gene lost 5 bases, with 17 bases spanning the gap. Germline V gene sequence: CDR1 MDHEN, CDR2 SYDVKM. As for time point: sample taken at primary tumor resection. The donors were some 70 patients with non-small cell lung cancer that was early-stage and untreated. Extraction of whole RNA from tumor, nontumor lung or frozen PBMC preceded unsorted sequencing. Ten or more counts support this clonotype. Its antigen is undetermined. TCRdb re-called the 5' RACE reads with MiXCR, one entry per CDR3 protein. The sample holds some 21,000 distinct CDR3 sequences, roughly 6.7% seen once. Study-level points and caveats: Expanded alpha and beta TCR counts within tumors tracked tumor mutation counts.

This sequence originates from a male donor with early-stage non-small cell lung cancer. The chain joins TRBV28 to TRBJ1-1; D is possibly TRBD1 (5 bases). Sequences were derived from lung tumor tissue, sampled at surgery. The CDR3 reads CASSSPSGGGTEAFF. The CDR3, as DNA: TGTGCCAGCAGTTCCCCCTCGGGCGGGGGAACTGAAGCTTTCTTT.